This T cell receptor beta chain appears in the sequencing data of a study of T cell repertoires in cytomegalovirus infection. As for the study in general: It can be stated that public TCR beta signatures indicated CMV infection as well as a matching HLA type. General study points: There were HLA-C-restricted CMV-specific TCR beta clonotypes dominating the ex vivo response. Individuals carrying CMV plus the relevant HLA were identified by cumulative frequency of public TCR beta families.

The CDR3 totals 20 residues. V gave up 1 base and J gave up 9 bases; unmatched junction bases: 19. CDR1 SGHKS and CDR2 YYEKEE come from the germline V gene (reference sequence). This clonotype was seen ten or more times. Antigen specificity is unknown. One entry per CDR3 protein, called by TCRdb with MiXCR from the reads. The sample has approximately 140,000 distinct CDR3 sequences, 5.5% to 8% seen once; the top ten hold roughly 18%. The genes are TRBV5-5 and TRBJ1-6, with 10 bases that match TRBD1. Input material: PBMCs. The source of this sequence is a human donor in good health (CMV status not recorded). Some clones in this sample may be carry-over from other donors' samples. This CDR3 reads CASSLIAFLPGQGSGSPLHF. As DNA, the CDR3 is TGTGCCAGCAGCTTGATCGCTTTTTTGCCGGGACAGGGGTCCGGTTCACCCCTCCACTTT.